The 18 T cell receptor beta chains below come from one sample, sequenced in a study of cytomegalovirus exposure and HLA in healthy donors. A multiplex PCR was run with 60 Vbeta primers and 13 Jbeta primers. Method: immunoSEQ multiplex PCR; TCRdb's copy keeps in-frame clones and lacks some. The repertoire has 100,000 to 130,000 clones, over 60% of them found once; the top ten carry more than 4%. Sequences were obtained from PBMCs. These receptors came from a male donor in good health and CMV-seronegative.

There are a few counts of this clone. This chain connects TRBV4-1 to TRBJ2-1; 9 bases align to TRBD2. Germline values: CDR1 MGHRA, CDR2 YSYEKL. CDR3 length equals 16 residues. The V and J ends lost 3 bases and 3 bases, in that order; junction bases with no gene match: 6. CDR3 bases: TGCGCCAGCAGCCAGCCGGGACTAGCAAACTACAATGAGCAGTTCTTC. As protein: CASSQPGLANYNEQFF.

This clone was detected once. The CDR3 nucleotides are TGTGCCAGCTCACCTAATTCCGAAAAACTGTTTTTT. Its protein is CASSPNSEKLFF. The chain couples TRBV18 to TRBJ1-4; D is unresolved. Germline V gives CDR1 KGHSH, CDR2 LQKENI. V lost 3 bases to trimming and J lost 8 bases, with 7 bases between them. This CDR3 has 12 amino acids.

This clone was seen a handful of times. The chain combines TRBV6-1 with TRBJ2-7; D perhaps matches TRBD1 (6 bases). Germline V gives CDR1 MNHNS, CDR2 SASEGT. With 2 bases removed from V and 2 bases from J, the gap between germline ends came to 10 bases. This CDR3 contains 14 residues. The CDR3 loop reads CASSEYEGAYEQYF. In DNA form, the CDR3 reads TGTGCCAGCAGTGAATACGAGGGGGCCTACGAGCAGTACTTC.

This clone was seen a handful of times. The V gene is TRBV6-1, the J gene TRBJ1-2; D is perhaps TRBD1 (5 bases). The germline V gene encodes CDR1 MNHNS and CDR2 SASEGT. The CDR3 has 19 amino acids. The V and J ends lost 4 bases and 5 bases respectively, with 29 bases between them. The DNA for the CDR3 is TGTGCCAGCAGTGGTGGGGCCGGGACGATAGGCCCGGGGGGTTATGGCTACACCTTC. Translation gives CASSGGAGTIGPGGYGYTF.

The gene calls are TRBV15 and TRBJ2-7; TRBD1 aligns across 12 bases. Germline assignment: CDR1 LNHNV and CDR2 YYDKDF (reference sequence). This CDR3 comprises 17 residues. Unmatched junction bases numbered 5, after V lost 0 bases and J lost 2 bases. The CDR3 coding sequence is TGTGCCACCAGCAGAGAAAGGGGGACAGGGGGCCCCTACGAGCAGTACTTC. Protein sequence: CATSRERGTGGPYEQYF.

The chain has TRBV23-1 and TRBJ1-1; TRBD1 might be the D (6 bases). TRBV23-1 is placed among ORFs of uncertain function. V dropped 4 bases and J dropped 5 bases, with 17 bases sitting between them. The CDR3 is made up of 15 amino acids. The CDR3 bases are TGCGCCAGCAGTCCAATGGGGGGGGCGCCTACTGAAGCTTTCTTT. Its protein product is CASSPMGGAPTEAFF.

This chain uses TRBV7-9 with TRBJ2-7, with D perhaps matching TRBD2 (5 bases). The CDR3 is 12 residues long. Germline V gene data show CDR1 as SEHNR and CDR2 as FQNEAQ (reference sequence). Trimming pared 5 bases from V and 6 bases from J, leaving 11 bases between. The CDR3 is CASSRTGPEQYF. CDR3 nucleotides: TGTGCCAGCAGCAGGACTGGTCCCGAGCAGTACTTC.

J is TRBJ2-7 and V is TRBV7-9; D unresolved. CDR1 is SEHNR and CDR2 is FQNEAQ in the germline V gene (reference sequence). The CDR3 sequence is 13 residues long. Trimming cost V 1 base and J 5 bases, with 9 bases left between them. The CDR3 protein is CASSLGSPNEQYF. CDR3 in DNA: TGTGCCAGCAGCTTAGGTTCTCCTAACGAGCAGTACTTC.

The genes are TRBV6-5 and TRBJ2-5; TRBD2 matches at 11 bases. The CDR3 is 14 amino acids. V lost 7 bases to trimming and J lost 5 bases; unmatched junction nucleotides: 6. Germline assignment: CDR1 MNHEY and CDR2 SVGAGI. CDR3 sequence: CASIRASGRETQYF. CDR3 coding DNA: TGTGCCAGCATAAGGGCTAGCGGGAGGGAGACCCAGTACTTC.

CDR3 sequence: CASSQPPGTGKDNEQFF. CDR3 DNA sequence: TGCGCCAGCAGCCAACCCCCAGGGACAGGGAAAGACAATGAGCAGTTCTTC. The chain employs TRBV4-1 and TRBJ2-1, with 9 bases identical to TRBD1. Germline V lookup: CDR1 MGHRA, CDR2 YSYEKL. V lost 2 bases and J lost 5; bases outside the gene matches: 10. The CDR3 runs 17 residues.

The chain links TRBV6-1 to TRBJ2-7; 9 nucleotides match TRBD2. The ends lost 2 bases at V and 2 bases at J; junction bases unmatched: 4. This CDR3 comprises 15 residues. CDR1 MNHNS and CDR2 SASEGT come from the germline V gene. The CDR3 loop reads CASSEMAGGPYEQYF. CDR3 bases: TGTGCCAGCAGTGAAATGGCGGGAGGGCCCTACGAGCAGTACTTC.

The rearrangement links TRBV5-6 to TRBJ2-3; 7 bases line up with TRBD1. The trim removed 4 bases at V and 2 bases at J, leaving 10 bases unmatched. The CDR3 spans 16 residues. Germline loops: CDR1 SGHDT, CDR2 YYEEEE. In DNA form, the CDR3 reads TGTGCCAGCAGCCCAAGGACAGGCCTATCCACAGATACGCAGTATTTT. As protein: CASSPRTGLSTDTQYF.

The gene calls are TRBV21-1 and TRBJ2-1; TRBD1, as called in the table, went unchecked against the DNA. TRBV21-1 is a pseudogene. CDR3 size: 12 residues. The CDR3 protein is CASSYNRNEQFF. CDR3 nucleotide sequence: TGTGCCAGCAGCTACAACAGGAATGAGCAGTTCTTC.

The CDR3 coding sequence is TGTGCCAGTAGTACAGGGGGCGCCGGCACCGGGGAGCTGTTTTTT. The encoded protein is CASSTGGAGTGELFF. The chain combines TRBV19 with TRBJ2-2; 8 bases are shared with TRBD1. The CDR3 length is 15 residues. With 4 bases clipped from V and 4 bases from J, the junction kept 5 bases outside the gene matches. The V gene's germline CDR1 is LNHDA and CDR2 SQIVND (reference sequence).

This clone was detected a few times. The chain carries TRBV5-4 and TRBJ1-5; TRBD1 agrees at 12 bases. V shed 4 bases, J shed 3 bases, and the junction held 17 bases outside the gene matches. The CDR3 loop spans 20 amino acids. Germline lookup yields CDR1 SGHNT and CDR2 YYREEE (reference sequence). CDR3 in amino acids: CASSTVGDRGRWINNQPQHF. DNA of the CDR3: TGTGCCAGCAGCACCGTTGGGGACAGGGGGCGATGGATTAACAATCAGCCCCAGCATTTT.

This clone has only one observation. The gene calls are TRBV27 and TRBJ1-2, with a tentative D call TRBD1 (6 bases). Germline V CDR1 and CDR2: MNHEY, SMNVEV (reference sequence). V lost 2 bases to trimming and J lost 8 bases, with 12 bases between them. The CDR3 contains 13 residues. The CDR3, as DNA: TGTGCCAGCAGTTTAGGGGGGGCGGGAGGCTACACCTTC. This sequence encodes CASSLGGAGGYTF.

The sample holds a few counts of this clone. J is TRBJ2-5 and V is TRBV18; D may be TRBD1 (5 bases). V lost 3 bases and J lost 3, with 11 bases in between. The CDR3 is 14 residues long. Germline values: CDR1 KGHSH, CDR2 LQKENI. CDR3 region: CASSPVQGKETQYF. In DNA, the CDR3 is TGTGCCAGCTCACCTGTCCAGGGCAAAGAGACCCAGTACTTC.

The chain joins TRBV4-1 to TRBJ2-6; TRBD1 is a possible D gene (5 bases). Germline values: CDR1 MGHRA, CDR2 YSYEKL. The V gene lost 1 base and the J gene lost 4 bases, with 8 bases spanning the gap. This CDR3 has 15 residues. CDR3 in DNA: TGCGCCAGCAGCCAAGCAGGGATAGGGGCCAACGTCCTGACTTTC. As protein: CASSQAGIGANVLTF.